This TCR beta chain is drawn from a study of blood T cell repertoires in COVID-19. Study overall: Acute-phase and convalescent COVID-19 samples originated in the United States, Italy and Spain.

TCRdb keeps only in-frame clones here, not all; method: immunoSEQ multiplex PCR. The sample records about 54,000 clones, roughly nine tenths being singletons. Germline V gene data show CDR1 as MDHEN and CDR2 as SYDVKM. V trimming: 5 bases; J trimming: 8 bases; junction bases outside the gene matches: 3. The CDR3 has 13 amino acids. The sequenced material came from peripheral blood. The receptor was isolated from a woman in her sixties or seventies with active or convalescent COVID-19. The rearrangement joins TRBV28 to TRBJ2-1, with 10 nucleotides matching TRBD1. The CDR3 here is CASSRDRGDEQFF. The CDR3 nucleotides read TGTGCCAGCAGTCGGGACAGGGGTGATGAGCAGTTCTTC.